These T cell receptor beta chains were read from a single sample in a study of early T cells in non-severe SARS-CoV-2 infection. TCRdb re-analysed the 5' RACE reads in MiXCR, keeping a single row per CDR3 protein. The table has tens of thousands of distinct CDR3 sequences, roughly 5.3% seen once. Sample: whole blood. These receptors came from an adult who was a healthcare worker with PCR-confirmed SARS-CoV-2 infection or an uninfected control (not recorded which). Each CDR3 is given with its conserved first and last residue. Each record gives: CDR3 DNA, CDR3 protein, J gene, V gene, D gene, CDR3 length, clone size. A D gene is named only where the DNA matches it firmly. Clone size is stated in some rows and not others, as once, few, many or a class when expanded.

CDR3nt: TGCAGTGCTATCCCCCCCCTAGCGGGGGGCTCCTACGAGCAGTACTTC
CDR3aa: CSAIPPLAGGSYEQYF
j_gene: TRBJ2-7
v_gene: TRBV20-1
d_gene: TRBD2
len: 16
abundance: many

CDR3nt: TGTGCCAGCTGTAATGTGGGAGTGGGGTCCAACGAGCAGTACTTC
CDR3aa: CASCNVGVGSNEQYF
j_gene: TRBJ2-7
v_gene: TRBV7-2
d_gene: -
len: 15
abundance: many

CDR3nt: TGTGCCAGCAGCCCTCGACAGGGAAGAACTGAAGCTTTCTTT
CDR3aa: CASSPRQGRTEAFF
j_gene: TRBJ1-1
v_gene: TRBV12-3/TRBV12-4
d_gene: TRBD1
len: 14
abundance: medium-sized

CDR3nt: TGTGCCAGCAGTGAGGGGACAGGGTTCAATGAGCAGTTCTTC
CDR3aa: CASSEGTGFNEQFF
j_gene: TRBJ2-1
v_gene: TRBV6-1
d_gene: TRBD1
len: 14
abundance: few

CDR3nt: TGTGCCAGCAGTTACGGGCAGGGAGTGACAGATACGCAGTATTTT
CDR3aa: CASSYGQGVTDTQYF
j_gene: TRBJ2-3
v_gene: TRBV6-2/TRBV6-3
d_gene: -
len: 15
abundance: few

CDR3nt: TGTGCCAGCAGTCAAAGACTAGCGGGGGGCACAGATACGCAGTATTTT
CDR3aa: CASSQRLAGGTDTQYF
j_gene: TRBJ2-3
v_gene: TRBV4-2
d_gene: TRBD2
len: 16
abundance: -

CDR3nt: TGTGCCAGCTCACGTGCGGCCCGGGACGGCACTGAAGCTTTCTTT
CDR3aa: CASSRAARDGTEAFF
j_gene: TRBJ1-1
v_gene: TRBV18
d_gene: -
len: 15
abundance: few

CDR3nt: TGTGCCAGTATGGGTTCCCTGTGGAATGAGCAGTTCTTC
CDR3aa: CASMGSLWNEQFF
j_gene: TRBJ2-1
v_gene: TRBV19
d_gene: -
len: 13
abundance: few

CDR3nt: TGCGCCAGCAGCTTACAGGATGAAAAACTGTTTTTT
CDR3aa: CASSLQDEKLFF
j_gene: TRBJ1-4
v_gene: TRBV5-1
d_gene: -
len: 12
abundance: -

CDR3nt: TGCAGCGTTGAGAAACAGACCTTAGGTACGCAGTATTTT
CDR3aa: CSVEKQTLGTQYF
j_gene: TRBJ2-3
v_gene: TRBV29-1
d_gene: -
len: 13
abundance: -

CDR3nt: TGTGCCAGCAGTCTTGCCGTAAACTATGGCTACACCTTC
CDR3aa: CASSLAVNYGYTF
j_gene: TRBJ1-2
v_gene: TRBV11-2
d_gene: -
len: 13
abundance: few

CDR3nt: TGTGCCAGCAGCAAGTGGAAGGGGAATCGTAACTATGGCTACACCTTC
CDR3aa: CASSKWKGNRNYGYTF
j_gene: TRBJ1-2
v_gene: TRBV7-2
d_gene: -
len: 16
abundance: -

CDR3nt: TGTGCCAGCAGTGCGGGACGTAACTCTGGGGCCAACGTCCTGACTTTC
CDR3aa: CASSAGRNSGANVLTF
j_gene: TRBJ2-6
v_gene: TRBV6-2/TRBV6-3
d_gene: -
len: 16
abundance: many

CDR3nt: TGTGCCAGCAGCACAGGGGTACAGGGCCCGAACACTGAAGCTTTCTTT
CDR3aa: CASSTGVQGPNTEAFF
j_gene: TRBJ1-1
v_gene: TRBV7-9
d_gene: TRBD1
len: 16
abundance: -

CDR3nt: TGTGCCAGCAGCTACCCCGTCACTAGCGGGGGGCACACTAAAACCTACAATGAGCAGTTCTTC
CDR3aa: CASSYPVTSGGHTKTYNEQFF
j_gene: TRBJ2-1
v_gene: TRBV7-2
d_gene: TRBD2
len: 21
abundance: many

CDR3nt: TGTGCCAGCACCGGGACACCCCAAGGGCGCAATGAGCAGTTCTTC
CDR3aa: CASTGTPQGRNEQFF
j_gene: TRBJ2-1
v_gene: TRBV2
d_gene: -
len: 15
abundance: many

CDR3nt: TGTGCCAGCTCCGATGGGACAGAAGCTTTCTTT
CDR3aa: CASSDGTEAFF
j_gene: TRBJ1-1
v_gene: TRBV18
d_gene: -
len: 11
abundance: many

CDR3nt: TGCGCCAGCAGCCTGCCAGAACCGAACACTGAAGCTTTCTTT
CDR3aa: CASSLPEPNTEAFF
j_gene: TRBJ1-1
v_gene: TRBV5-1
d_gene: -
len: 14
abundance: many

CDR3nt: TGTGCCAGCAGCTCCGGGACTAGCGGAAAAGAGCAGTACTTC
CDR3aa: CASSSGTSGKEQYF
j_gene: TRBJ2-7
v_gene: TRBV11-2
d_gene: TRBD2
len: 14
abundance: many

CDR3nt: TGTGCCAGCAGTCTACAAGGGCCCCGCACAGATACGCAGTATTTT
CDR3aa: CASSLQGPRTDTQYF
j_gene: TRBJ2-3
v_gene: TRBV28
d_gene: -
len: 15
abundance: few

CDR3nt: TGTGCCAGCAGTGCGCCGGGACAGGCCCGTGGGGATGAGCAGTTCTTC
CDR3aa: CASSAPGQARGDEQFF
j_gene: TRBJ2-1
v_gene: TRBV6-6
d_gene: TRBD1
len: 16
abundance: many

CDR3nt: TGCAGCGTTGAAGACCTAAGAGAGGCAGGCTACACCTTC
CDR3aa: CSVEDLREAGYTF
j_gene: TRBJ1-2
v_gene: TRBV29-1
d_gene: -
len: 13
abundance: many

CDR3nt: TGTGCCAGCAGCTGGAACAGTTATACCACTGAAGCTTTCTTT
CDR3aa: CASSWNSYTTEAFF
j_gene: TRBJ1-1
v_gene: TRBV7-8
d_gene: -
len: 14
abundance: many

CDR3nt: TGTGCCAGCAAGGAGAACCAAGAGACCCAGTACTTC
CDR3aa: CASKENQETQYF
j_gene: TRBJ2-5
v_gene: TRBV2
d_gene: -
len: 12
abundance: many

CDR3nt: TGTGCCAGCAGCTGGAGACAGGGTTCCCGCTCTGGGGCCAACGTCCTGACTTTC
CDR3aa: CASSWRQGSRSGANVLTF
j_gene: TRBJ2-6
v_gene: TRBV11-1
d_gene: TRBD1
len: 18
abundance: -

CDR3nt: TGTGCCAGCAGCAGCCCCGGGACAGAAGAGACCCAGTACTTC
CDR3aa: CASSSPGTEETQYF
j_gene: TRBJ2-5
v_gene: TRBV5-6
d_gene: TRBD1
len: 14
abundance: many

CDR3nt: TGTGCCATCAGTACCTCCGGGACTAGCGCCGTCAATGAGCAGTTCTTC
CDR3aa: CAISTSGTSAVNEQFF
j_gene: TRBJ2-1
v_gene: TRBV10-3
d_gene: TRBD2
len: 16
abundance: many

CDR3nt: TGTGCCAGCAGCTTATACGAGGCCCACGAGCAGTACTTC
CDR3aa: CASSLYEAHEQYF
j_gene: TRBJ2-7
v_gene: TRBV7-9
d_gene: -
len: 13
abundance: many

CDR3nt: TGTGCCAGCAGGCATACGCAGTATTTT
CDR3aa: CASRHTQYF
j_gene: TRBJ2-3
v_gene: TRBV6-4
d_gene: -
len: 9
abundance: few

CDR3nt: TGTGCCAGCAGCCACATTATAGCAGGGGGCCAGGAGACCCAGTACTTC
CDR3aa: CASSHIIAGGQETQYF
j_gene: TRBJ2-5
v_gene: TRBV14
d_gene: TRBD1
len: 16
abundance: -

CDR3nt: TGTGCCAGCAGCTTGAGAACTCTAAAAGAGACCCAGTACTTC
CDR3aa: CASSLRTLKETQYF
j_gene: TRBJ2-5
v_gene: TRBV5-6
d_gene: -
len: 14
abundance: many

CDR3nt: TGTGCCAGCAGACTCACAGGGGTTCAGAACACTGAAGCTTTCTTT
CDR3aa: CASRLTGVQNTEAFF
j_gene: TRBJ1-1
v_gene: TRBV28
d_gene: TRBD1
len: 15
abundance: -

CDR3nt: TGTGCCACCAGCAGAGATTCAGGGAGCTACGAGCAGTACTTC
CDR3aa: CATSRDSGSYEQYF
j_gene: TRBJ2-7
v_gene: TRBV15
d_gene: -
len: 14
abundance: -

CDR3nt: TGTGCCAGCAGTTCGGGCCCTGGGAACACTGAAGCTTTCTTT
CDR3aa: CASSSGPGNTEAFF
j_gene: TRBJ1-1
v_gene: TRBV2
d_gene: -
len: 14
abundance: -

CDR3nt: TGTGCCAGCAGCTTAAATAGCTACTACACCGGGGAGCTGTTTTTT
CDR3aa: CASSLNSYYTGELFF
j_gene: TRBJ2-2
v_gene: TRBV7-2
d_gene: -
len: 15
abundance: -

CDR3nt: TGCAGTGCCCATGCAAGCGGGGGGGCCTCAAGGTCCTACGAGCAGTACTTC
CDR3aa: CSAHASGGASRSYEQYF
j_gene: TRBJ2-7
v_gene: TRBV20-1
d_gene: TRBD2
len: 17
abundance: few

CDR3nt: TGTGCCAGTAGTACGCGTGAACTTCTGCCCCAGCATTTT
CDR3aa: CASSTRELLPQHF
j_gene: TRBJ1-5
v_gene: TRBV19
d_gene: -
len: 13
abundance: many

CDR3nt: TGTGCCACCAGCAGGGACAGGCTCTATAATTCACCCCTCCACTTT
CDR3aa: CATSRDRLYNSPLHF
j_gene: TRBJ1-6
v_gene: TRBV15
d_gene: TRBD1
len: 15
abundance: many

CDR3nt: TGCAGCGTTGAAGGTACTATCGGGACAGGTCTCTACGAGCAGTACTTC
CDR3aa: CSVEGTIGTGLYEQYF
j_gene: TRBJ2-7
v_gene: TRBV29-1
d_gene: TRBD1
len: 16
abundance: many

CDR3nt: TGTGCCAGCAGCTTAGCCCAGGGAATGGACACTGAAGCTTTCTTT
CDR3aa: CASSLAQGMDTEAFF
j_gene: TRBJ1-1
v_gene: TRBV11-2
d_gene: -
len: 15
abundance: -

CDR3nt: TGTGCCAGCTCCCTGTCCAAACCGACCCTGGGGGCCTACGAGCAGTACTTC
CDR3aa: CASSLSKPTLGAYEQYF
j_gene: TRBJ2-7
v_gene: TRBV6-1
d_gene: -
len: 17
abundance: many

CDR3nt: TGCGCCAGCAGCCAAGACCCCAGGGAGGGAAACATTCAGTACTTC
CDR3aa: CASSQDPREGNIQYF
j_gene: TRBJ2-4
v_gene: TRBV4-3
d_gene: TRBD2
len: 15
abundance: once

CDR3nt: TGTGCCAGCAGCTTCCGGACAGATAACTATGGCTACACCTTC
CDR3aa: CASSFRTDNYGYTF
j_gene: TRBJ1-2
v_gene: TRBV5-4
d_gene: -
len: 14
abundance: many

CDR3nt: TGTGCCAGCAGCCCGACCCGGGACTACCCGAACACCGGGGAGCTGTTTTTT
CDR3aa: CASSPTRDYPNTGELFF
j_gene: TRBJ2-2
v_gene: TRBV3-1
d_gene: TRBD2
len: 17
abundance: many

CDR3nt: TGCGCCAGCAGTCCCCATTTGGGGACCTACGAGCAGTACTTC
CDR3aa: CASSPHLGTYEQYF
j_gene: TRBJ2-7
v_gene: TRBV10-1
d_gene: -
len: 14
abundance: many

CDR3nt: TGTGCCATCAGTGAAAGCTCCTACAATGAGCAGTTCTTC
CDR3aa: CAISESSYNEQFF
j_gene: TRBJ2-1
v_gene: TRBV10-3
d_gene: -
len: 13
abundance: many

CDR3nt: TGTGCCAGCAGCGGGGAGTATGATCAGCCCCAGCATTTT
CDR3aa: CASSGEYDQPQHF
j_gene: TRBJ1-5
v_gene: TRBV5-5
d_gene: -
len: 13
abundance: many

CDR3nt: TGTGCCAGCAGTTACCCCCATCAGCCCCAGCATTTT
CDR3aa: CASSYPHQPQHF
j_gene: TRBJ1-5
v_gene: TRBV6-7
d_gene: -
len: 12
abundance: many